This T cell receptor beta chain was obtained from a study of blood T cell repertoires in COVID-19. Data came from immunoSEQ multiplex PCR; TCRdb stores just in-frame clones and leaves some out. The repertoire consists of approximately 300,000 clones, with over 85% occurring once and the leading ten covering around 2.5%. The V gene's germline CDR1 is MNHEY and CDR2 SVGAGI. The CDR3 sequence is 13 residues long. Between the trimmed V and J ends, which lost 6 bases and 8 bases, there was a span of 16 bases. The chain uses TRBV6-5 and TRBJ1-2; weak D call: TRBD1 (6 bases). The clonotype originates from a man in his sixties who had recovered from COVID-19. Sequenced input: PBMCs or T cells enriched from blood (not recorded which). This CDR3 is CASRNSGGGGYTF. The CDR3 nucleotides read TGTGCCAGCAGGAACTCTGGGGGGGGCGGCTACACCTTC.